This T cell receptor beta chain comes out of a study of cytomegalovirus exposure and HLA in healthy donors. The PCR made use of 60 Vbeta and 13 Jbeta primers. The table came from immunoSEQ multiplex PCR; TCRdb's copy has only in-frame clones and leaves some out. This sample has some 78,000 clones, with approximately 77% found just once. The CDR3 has 15 residues. In germline, CDR1 is SGHDT, CDR2 YYEEEE. Trimming took off 4 bases at V and 5 bases at J, with 18 bases between the two ends. This rearrangement joins TRBV5-6 to TRBJ2-5; D may be TRBD2 (7 bases). This sequence was found in a woman aged 35 to 49 in good health and CMV-seropositive. The specimen sequenced was PBMCs. This chain's CDR3 is CASSPLGGAGETQYF. In DNA, the CDR3 is TGTGCCAGCAGCCCTTTAGGGGGGGCTGGGGAGACCCAGTACTTC.